The 26 T cell receptor beta chains below come from one sample, sequenced in a study of T cell repertoires in cytomegalovirus infection. TCRdb re-analysed the reads in MiXCR, keeping a single row per CDR3 protein. The table records 650,000 to 900,000 distinct CDR3 sequences, around a third of them present only once. No antigen is known for these receptors. The sequences come from cultured CD8+ T cells from PBMCs, collected from culture after CMV antigen stimulation. The source of these receptors is a human donor in good health (CMV status not recorded). Some clones in this sample may be carry-over from other donors' samples.

This clonotype was recorded many times. The chain links TRBV7-8 to TRBJ2-3, with D tentatively TRBD2 (5 bases). Germline V gene data show CDR1 as SGHVS and CDR2 as FQNEAQ. There are 16 residues in the CDR3. The V end was cut by 3 bases, the J end by 2 bases, with 15 bases between. The CDR3 region is CASSFSEVVFTDTQYF. The CDR3 coding sequence is TGTGCCAGCAGCTTCTCGGAGGTCGTTTTCACAGATACGCAGTATTTT.

The sample holds a few counts of this clonotype. One end of the junction is discordant with germline, which a read error may explain. The CDR3 loop reads CASSPLDRDWDTQYF. The DNA for the CDR3 is TGTGCTAGCAGCCCCCTGGACAGGGATTGGGATACGCAGTATTTT. J is TRBJ2-3 and V is TRBV7-7; TRBD1 aligns across 8 bases. In germline, CDR1 is SSHAT, CDR2 FNYEAQ (reference sequence). The length of the CDR3 is 15 residues.

The chain joins TRBV5-8 to TRBJ2-3; perhaps TRBD1 as D (6 bases). CDR1 and CDR2 from the germline V gene are SGHTS and YDEGEE. The CDR3 runs to 16 residues. The V gene lost 0 bases and the J gene lost 3 bases, with 14 bases spanning the gap. CDR3 residues: CASSLGSVRGTDTQYF. The CDR3 DNA sequence: TGTGCCAGCAGCTTGGGGTCGGTCAGGGGTACAGATACGCAGTATTTT.

This clonotype was seen a few times. V gene TRBV15 combines with J gene TRBJ1-5, with D unresolved. Trimming pared 5 bases from V and 5 bases from J, leaving 22 bases between. The CDR3 runs to 17 residues. Germline values: CDR1 LNHNV, CDR2 YYDKDF (reference sequence). CDR3 in DNA: TGTGCCACCAGCGGAACCGAGACGCGGTTCCACCATCAGCCCCAGCATTTT. Its protein product is CATSGTETRFHHQPQHF.

The V gene is TRBV19, the J gene TRBJ2-2; 9 bases match TRBD1. V gave up 7 bases and J gave up 5 bases; unmatched junction bases: 11. Germline V gene lookup returns CDR1 LNHDA and CDR2 SQIVND (reference sequence). This CDR3 contains 16 residues. In DNA form, the CDR3 reads TGTGCCAGTACTCCACCGGGACAGGGATTTACCGGGGAGCTGTTTTTT. Encoded protein: CASTPPGQGFTGELFF.

This clonotype was counted between two and nine times. The CDR3 reads CASSPWQGGNTIYF. The CDR3 DNA reads as TGTGCCAGCTCCCCTTGGCAGGGGGGAAACACCATATATTTT. This chain joins TRBV6-1 and TRBJ1-3; possibly TRBD1 for D (6 bases). Germline V CDR1 and CDR2: MNHNS, SASEGT. The V and J ends lost 8 bases and 4 bases respectively, with 15 bases between them. The CDR3 sequence is 14 residues long.

The chain carries TRBV4-1 and TRBJ2-1; no clear D gene. Germline CDR1 reads MGHRA; CDR2 reads YSYEKL. The CDR3 loop spans 12 amino acids. V lost 4 bases and J lost 8, with 9 bases in between. CDR3 sequence reads: CASSPYGYEQFF. The CDR3 DNA reads as TGCGCCAGCAGCCCGTACGGGTATGAGCAGTTCTTC.

A few counts support this clonotype. This chain links TRBV6-2 or TRBV6-3 with TRBJ2-7; TRBD2 agrees at 8 bases. The germline CDR1 and CDR2 sequences are MNHEY and SVGEGT. Germline trimming cut 1 base from V and 2 bases from J; bases unmatched to any gene: 7. The CDR3 loop spans 16 amino acids. The CDR3 region has the DNA TGTGCCAGCAGTTACTTAACTAGCGGCGACGCCTACGAGCAGTACTTC. Translating it yields CASSYLTSGDAYEQYF.

This clonotype was seen more than once but under ten times. J is TRBJ1-1 and V is TRBV12-3 or TRBV12-4, with D possibly being TRBD1 (5 bases). The CDR3 covers 14 residues. V was shortened by 4 bases and J by 7 bases, with 16 bases between the two germline ends. CDR3 nucleotides: TGTGCCAGCAGTTCCCCCGGGACGCGGGATGAAGCTTTCTTT. This sequence encodes CASSSPGTRDEAFF.

The gene calls are TRBV7-6 and TRBJ2-1; TRBD2 agrees at 11 bases. CDR3 length equals 17 residues. The ends lost 5 bases at V and 2 bases at J; junction bases unmatched: 8. Germline CDR1 reads SGHVS; CDR2 reads FNYEAQ. The chain's CDR3 is CASSPGLAVNAYNEQFF. The CDR3 DNA sequence: TGTGCCAGCAGCCCGGGACTAGCGGTGAACGCCTACAATGAGCAGTTCTTC.

The table lists this clonotype with a few counts. V usage is TRBV6-1 and J usage is TRBJ2-2; D is uncertain. This CDR3 comprises 16 residues. The germline V and J ends were trimmed by 7 bases and 3 bases, with 18 bases remaining between them. Germline lookup yields CDR1 MNHNS and CDR2 SASEGT. CDR3 DNA: TGTGCCAGCATCAAATCGGGCGGTCGTTACACCGGGGAGCTGTTTTTT. Amino acid sequence: CASIKSGGRYTGELFF.

This clonotype was seen a handful of times. The gene calls are TRBV6-5 and TRBJ2-2; possibly TRBD1 for D (5 bases). Germline loops: CDR1 MNHEY, CDR2 SVGAGI. The CDR3 is made up of 14 amino acids. V was cut by 6 bases and J by 3 bases, with 11 bases left in between. For the CDR3, the DNA is TGTGCCAGCAGGAAACAGGATTACACCGGGGAGCTGTTTTTT. This sequence encodes CASRKQDYTGELFF.

This chain's CDR3 is CASSLVVTTGELFF. CDR3 coding DNA: TGTGCCAGCAGCTTAGTTGTGACCACCGGGGAGCTGTTTTTT. J is TRBJ2-2 and V is TRBV7-6; no clear D gene. The CDR3 contains 14 residues. Germline lookup yields CDR1 SGHVS and CDR2 FNYEAQ. V lost 1 base and J 4 bases, leaving 7 bases between the germline ends.

This clonotype has just a few counts. The chain links TRBV7-6 to TRBJ2-3, with unresolved D. The CDR3 contains 13 residues. Deletions cut 5 bases from V and 3 bases from J, with 9 bases between. Germline V gives CDR1 SGHVS, CDR2 FNYEAQ. The CDR3 spells CASSRFQTDTQYF. DNA for the CDR3: TGTGCCAGCAGCCGATTCCAAACAGATACGCAGTATTTT.

The chain has TRBV19 and TRBJ1-2; 8 bases are shared with TRBD1. The CDR3 is 15 residues long. V shed 3 bases and J 7 bases; nucleotides not matched to a gene: 10. CDR1 is LNHDA, CDR2 SQIVND, per germline (reference sequence). CDR3 in amino acids: CASSILRDRLAGYTF. The CDR3 DNA reads as TGTGCCAGTAGTATCCTCCGGGACAGGTTGGCTGGCTACACCTTC. Looking up the rest from reference TRBV19 and TRBJ1-2 gives the full variable domain: DGGITQSPKYLFRKEGQNVTLSCEQNLNHDAMYWYRQDPGQGLRLIYYSQIVNDFQKGDIAEGYSVSREKKESFPLTVTSAQKNPTAFYLCASSILRDRLAGYTFGSGTRLTVV.

This clonotype was detected once. A read error may produce the germline difference seen at one junction end. The V gene is TRBV7-6, the J gene TRBJ2-1; 7 bases are shared with TRBD2. The CDR3 has 14 amino acids. Germline V CDR1 and CDR2: SGHVS, FNYEAQ. Here the CDR3 DNA reads TGTGCCAGCAGCTTAGGGGGGGACTACAATGAGCGGTTCTTC. This translates into CASSLGGDYNERFF.

The J gene is TRBJ2-5, the V gene TRBV7-9; TRBD2 aligns across 7 bases. Trimming took 7 bases from V and 7 from J; bases not matched to a gene: 18. This CDR3 is built from 16 residues. Germline lookup yields CDR1 SEHNR and CDR2 FQNEAQ (reference sequence). CDR3 in DNA: TGTGCCAGCACCCATTCGACGGGAGCGCCGGGGGGGACCCAGTACTTC. Amino acid sequence: CASTHSTGAPGGTQYF.

In this sample, this clonotype turned up a few times. The chain recombines TRBV2 with TRBJ2-1; TRBD2 agrees at 7 bases. J lost 5 bases, V lost 4 bases, and 5 bases had no gene match. The germline CDR1 and CDR2 sequences are SNHLY and FYNNEI. The CDR3 has 14 residues. The CDR3 protein is CASSVLAGHNEQFF. The CDR3 DNA reads as TGTGCCAGCAGTGTGTTAGCGGGCCACAATGAGCAGTTCTTC.

The chain links TRBV9 to TRBJ2-1; unclear D gene. Germline V CDR1 and CDR2: SGDLS, YYNGEE. The CDR3 consists of 15 residues. Trimming shortened V by 3 bases and J by 1 base, and 11 bases separated the two germline ends. For the CDR3, the DNA is TGTGCCAGCAGCGAATCCCTGGGGTCCTACAATGAGCAGTTCTTC. Amino acid sequence: CASSESLGSYNEQFF.

The chain uses TRBV7-2 and TRBJ2-1; D possibly corresponds to TRBD2 (7 bases). The germline CDR1 and CDR2 sequences are SGHTA and FQGNSA. This CDR3 comprises 16 residues. The V and J ends lost 1 base and 8 bases respectively, with 18 bases between them. The CDR3 loop reads CASSLVWGGPLHEQFF. The CDR3 coding sequence is TGTGCCAGCAGCTTAGTGTGGGGGGGCCCTCTGCATGAGCAGTTCTTC.

The chain carries TRBV28 and TRBJ1-5; D may be TRBD1 (6 bases). This CDR3 has 16 residues. The germline V and J ends were trimmed by 6 bases and 1 base, with 16 bases remaining between them. CDR1 MDHEN and CDR2 SYDVKM come from the germline V gene. In DNA form, the CDR3 reads TGTGCCAGCAGCCTCGCGCGGCAGGGGAGCAATCAGCCCCAGCATTTT. Translating it yields CASSLARQGSNQPQHF.

This clonotype has ten or more counts. This chain joins TRBV7-8 and TRBJ1-1, with D possibly TRBD1 on 5 matching bases. Germline V CDR1 and CDR2: SGHVS, FQNEAQ. Trimming left V 4 bases short and J 4 bases short, with 22 bases between. The CDR3 has 17 amino acids. The CDR3 reads CASSWKAGQGRGTEAFF. CDR3 DNA sequence: TGTGCCAGCAGCTGGAAGGCAGGGCAGGGTCGGGGCACTGAAGCTTTCTTT.

This clonotype came up a few times. J is TRBJ2-5 and V is TRBV4-1; 9 bases match TRBD1. The V gene end was trimmed by 3 bases and the J gene end by 1 base; junction bases not matched to a gene: 9. CDR1 is MGHRA and CDR2 is YSYEKL in the germline V gene. The CDR3 has 17 residues. The CDR3 nucleotides are TGCGCCAGCAGCCATGGAGGGACAGGGATCCTCCAAGAGACCCAGTACTTC. Residues: CASSHGGTGILQETQYF.

Many counts were recorded for this clonotype. The genes are TRBV12-3 or TRBV12-4 and TRBJ1-2, with D perhaps TRBD1 (6 bases). Trimming removed 5 bases from V and 4 bases from J, with 17 bases in between. The length of the CDR3 is 15 residues. The CDR3 sequence is CASSPPTGAIYGYTF. As DNA, the CDR3 is TGTGCCAGCAGTCCCCCGACAGGAGCCATCTATGGCTACACCTTC.

This chain joins TRBV18 and TRBJ1-1; 7 bases align to TRBD1. CDR3 length equals 14 residues. Germline V lookup: CDR1 KGHSH, CDR2 LQKENI. V lost 3 bases and J lost 5; bases outside the gene matches: 6. CDR3 nucleotides: TGTGCCAGCTCACCGGAACAGGGGTGGACTGAAGCTTTCTTT. Its protein is CASSPEQGWTEAFF.

Only a few counts were recorded for this clonotype. The chain combines TRBV6-2 or TRBV6-3 with TRBJ2-5, with TRBD1 matching 9 bases. Germline values: CDR1 MNHEY, CDR2 SVGEGT. The length of the CDR3 is 14 residues. The ends lost 5 bases at V and 4 bases at J; junction bases unmatched: 5. CDR3 coding DNA: TGTGCCAGCAGTGGGGACAGGGTGCGAGAGACCCAGTACTTC. Amino acid sequence: CASSGDRVRETQYF.